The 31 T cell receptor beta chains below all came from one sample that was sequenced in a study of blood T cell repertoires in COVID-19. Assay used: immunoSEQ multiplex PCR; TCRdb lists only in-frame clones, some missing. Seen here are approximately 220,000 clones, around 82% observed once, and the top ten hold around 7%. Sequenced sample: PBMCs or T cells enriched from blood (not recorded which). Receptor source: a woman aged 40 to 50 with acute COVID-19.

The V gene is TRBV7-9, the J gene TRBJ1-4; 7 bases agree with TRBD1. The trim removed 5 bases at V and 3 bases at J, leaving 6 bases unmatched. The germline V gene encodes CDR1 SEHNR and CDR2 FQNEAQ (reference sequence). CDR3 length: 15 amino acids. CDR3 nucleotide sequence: TGTGCCAGCAGCCCATCGGGACAGCCTAATGAAAAACTGTTTTTT. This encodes CASSPSGQPNEKLFF.

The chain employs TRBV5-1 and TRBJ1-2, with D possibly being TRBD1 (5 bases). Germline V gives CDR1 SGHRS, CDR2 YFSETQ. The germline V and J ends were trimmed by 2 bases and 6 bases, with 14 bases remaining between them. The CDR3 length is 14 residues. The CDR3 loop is CASSFSQGSNGYTF. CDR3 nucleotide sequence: TGCGCCAGCAGCTTTTCCCAGGGAAGCAATGGCTACACCTTC.

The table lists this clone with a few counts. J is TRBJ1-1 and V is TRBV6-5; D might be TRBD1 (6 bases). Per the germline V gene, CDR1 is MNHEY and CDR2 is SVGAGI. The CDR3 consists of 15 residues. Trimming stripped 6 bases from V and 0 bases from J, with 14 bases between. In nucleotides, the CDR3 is TGTGCCAGCAGGACCAGGGGACCCTTGAACACTGAAGCTTTCTTT. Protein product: CASRTRGPLNTEAFF.

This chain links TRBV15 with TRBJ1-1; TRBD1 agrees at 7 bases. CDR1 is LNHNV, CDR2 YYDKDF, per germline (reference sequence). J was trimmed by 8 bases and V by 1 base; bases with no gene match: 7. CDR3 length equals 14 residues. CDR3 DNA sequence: TGTGCCACCAGCAGAGGAGACAGGGTCCTAGAAGCTTTCTTT. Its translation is CATSRGDRVLEAFF.

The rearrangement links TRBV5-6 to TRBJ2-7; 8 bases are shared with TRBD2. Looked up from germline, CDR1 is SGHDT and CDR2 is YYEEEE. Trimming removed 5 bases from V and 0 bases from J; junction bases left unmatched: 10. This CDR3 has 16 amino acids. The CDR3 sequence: CASSSTSGQSSYEQYF. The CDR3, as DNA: TGTGCCAGCAGTTCAACTAGCGGCCAGAGCTCCTACGAGCAGTACTTC.

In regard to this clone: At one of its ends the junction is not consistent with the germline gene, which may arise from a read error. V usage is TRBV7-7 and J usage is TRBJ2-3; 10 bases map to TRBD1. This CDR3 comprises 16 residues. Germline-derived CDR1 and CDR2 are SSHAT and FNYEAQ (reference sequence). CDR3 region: CASSLSRDRGGDTQYF. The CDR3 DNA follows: TGTGCTAGCAGCTTGAGCCGGGACAGGGGTGGGGATACGCAGTATTTT.

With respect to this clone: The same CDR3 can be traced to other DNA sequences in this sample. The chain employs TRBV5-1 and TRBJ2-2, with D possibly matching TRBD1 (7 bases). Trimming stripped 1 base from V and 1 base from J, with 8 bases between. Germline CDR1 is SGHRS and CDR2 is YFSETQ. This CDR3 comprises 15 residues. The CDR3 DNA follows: TGCGCCAGCAGCTTGCAGGGGGGGAACACCGGGGAGCTGTTTTTT. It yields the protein CASSLQGGNTGELFF.

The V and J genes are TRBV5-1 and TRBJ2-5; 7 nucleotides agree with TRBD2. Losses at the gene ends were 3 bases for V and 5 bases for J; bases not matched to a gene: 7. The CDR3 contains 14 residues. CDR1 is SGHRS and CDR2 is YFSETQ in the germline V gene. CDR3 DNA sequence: TGCGCCAGCAGCTCGGGGGGTTTTCAGGAGACCCAGTACTTC. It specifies CASSSGGFQETQYF.

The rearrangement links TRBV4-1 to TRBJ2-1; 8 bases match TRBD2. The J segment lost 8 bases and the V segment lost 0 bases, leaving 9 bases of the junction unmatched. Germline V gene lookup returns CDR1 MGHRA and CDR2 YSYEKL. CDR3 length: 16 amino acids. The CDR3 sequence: CASSQEGSGRGDEQFF. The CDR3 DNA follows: TGCGCCAGCAGCCAAGAGGGCAGCGGGAGAGGGGATGAGCAGTTCTTC.

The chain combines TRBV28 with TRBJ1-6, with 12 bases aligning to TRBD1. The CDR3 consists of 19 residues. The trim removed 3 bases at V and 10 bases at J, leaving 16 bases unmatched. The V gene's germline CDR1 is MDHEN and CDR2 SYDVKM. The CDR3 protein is CASSFVGGQGAPSRSPLHF. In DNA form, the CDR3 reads TGTGCCAGCAGTTTCGTTGGGGGACAGGGGGCCCCCAGTCGGTCACCCCTCCACTTT.

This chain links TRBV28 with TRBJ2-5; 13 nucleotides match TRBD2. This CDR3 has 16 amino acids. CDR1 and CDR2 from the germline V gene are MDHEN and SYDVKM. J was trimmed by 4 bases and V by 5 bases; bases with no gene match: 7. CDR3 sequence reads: CASSPLAGGPLETQYF. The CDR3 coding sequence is TGTGCCAGCAGTCCACTAGCGGGAGGGCCCTTAGAGACCCAGTACTTC. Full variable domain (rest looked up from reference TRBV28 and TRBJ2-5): DVKVTQSSRYLVKRTGEKVFLECVQDMDHENMFWYRQDPGLGLRLIYFSYDVKMKEKGDIPEGYSVSREKKERFSLILESASTNQTSMYLCASSPLAGGPLETQYFGPGTRLLVL.

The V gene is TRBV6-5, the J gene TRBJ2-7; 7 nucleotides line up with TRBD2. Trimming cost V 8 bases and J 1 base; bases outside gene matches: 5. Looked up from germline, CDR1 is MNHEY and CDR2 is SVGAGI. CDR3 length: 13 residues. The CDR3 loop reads CASRAGQSYEQYF. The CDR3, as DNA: TGTGCCAGCCGAGCGGGGCAATCCTACGAGCAGTACTTC.

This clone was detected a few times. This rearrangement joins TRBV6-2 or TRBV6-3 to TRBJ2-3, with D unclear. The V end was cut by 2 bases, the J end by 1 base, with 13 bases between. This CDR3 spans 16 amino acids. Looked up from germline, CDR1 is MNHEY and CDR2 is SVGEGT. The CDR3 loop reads CASSYGTFFRTDTQYF. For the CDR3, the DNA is TGTGCCAGCAGTTACGGTACTTTTTTCCGCACAGATACGCAGTATTTT.

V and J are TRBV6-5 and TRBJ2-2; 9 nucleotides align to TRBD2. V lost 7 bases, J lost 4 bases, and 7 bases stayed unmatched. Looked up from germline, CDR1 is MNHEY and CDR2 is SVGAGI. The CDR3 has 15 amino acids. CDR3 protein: CASTQRGAGTGELFF. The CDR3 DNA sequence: TGTGCCAGCACCCAGCGGGGGGCGGGCACCGGGGAGCTGTTTTTT.

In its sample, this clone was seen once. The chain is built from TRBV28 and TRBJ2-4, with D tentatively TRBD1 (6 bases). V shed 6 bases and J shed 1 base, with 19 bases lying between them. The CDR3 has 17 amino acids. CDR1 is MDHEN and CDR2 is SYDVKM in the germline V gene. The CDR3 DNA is TGTGCCAGCAGCCCTCCCCAGGGGATAGGGGCCAAAAACATTCAGTACTTC. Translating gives CASSPPQGIGAKNIQYF.

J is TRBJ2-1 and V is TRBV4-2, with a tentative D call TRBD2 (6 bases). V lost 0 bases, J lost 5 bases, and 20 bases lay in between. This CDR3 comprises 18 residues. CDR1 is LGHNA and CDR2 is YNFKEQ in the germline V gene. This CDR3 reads CASSQDVIAENIDNEQFF. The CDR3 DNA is TGTGCCAGCAGCCAAGATGTAATAGCGGAGAACATAGACAATGAGCAGTTCTTC.

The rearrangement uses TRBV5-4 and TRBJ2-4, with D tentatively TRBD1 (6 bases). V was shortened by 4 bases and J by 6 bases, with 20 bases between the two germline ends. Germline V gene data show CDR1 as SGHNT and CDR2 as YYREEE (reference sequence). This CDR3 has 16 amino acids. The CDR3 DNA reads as TGTGCCAGCAGCCCACGGGCAGGGGCCACGGGAAACATTCAGTACTTC. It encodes CASSPRAGATGNIQYF.

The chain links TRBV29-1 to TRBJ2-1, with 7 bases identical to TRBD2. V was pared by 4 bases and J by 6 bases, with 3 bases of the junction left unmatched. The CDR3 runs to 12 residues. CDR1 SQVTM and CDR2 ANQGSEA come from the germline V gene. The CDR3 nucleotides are TGCAGCGTTGGACTAGCCCGCAATGAGCAGTTCTTC. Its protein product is CSVGLARNEQFF.

In nucleotides, the CDR3 is TGCGCCAGCAGCTTGACACAGGGGGTGGCCGGGGAGCTGTTTTTT. Its translation: CASSLTQGVAGELFF. The V and J genes are TRBV5-1 and TRBJ2-2, with TRBD1 identical over 8 bases. Losses at the gene ends were 1 base for V and 6 bases for J; bases not matched to a gene: 5. Germline values: CDR1 SGHRS, CDR2 YFSETQ. The CDR3 covers 15 residues.

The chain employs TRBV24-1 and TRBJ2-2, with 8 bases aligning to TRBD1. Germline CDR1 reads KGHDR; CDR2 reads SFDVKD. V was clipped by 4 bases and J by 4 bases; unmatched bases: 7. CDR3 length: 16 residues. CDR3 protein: CATSDPGTGITGELFF. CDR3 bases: TGTGCCACCAGTGACCCCGGGACAGGTATCACCGGGGAGCTGTTTTTT.

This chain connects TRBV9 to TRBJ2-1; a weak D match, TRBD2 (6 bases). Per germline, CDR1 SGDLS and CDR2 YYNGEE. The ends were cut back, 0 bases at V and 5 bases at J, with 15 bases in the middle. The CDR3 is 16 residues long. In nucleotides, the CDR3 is TGTGCCAGCAGCGTAGATGGGGGACGGGGGAACAATGAGCAGTTCTTC. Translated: CASSVDGGRGNNEQFF.

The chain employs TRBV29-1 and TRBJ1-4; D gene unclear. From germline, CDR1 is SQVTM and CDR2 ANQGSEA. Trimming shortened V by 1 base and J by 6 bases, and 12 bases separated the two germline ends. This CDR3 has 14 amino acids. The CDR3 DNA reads TGCAGCGTTGAAGCCGCGGGTGGGGATGAAAAACTGTTTTTT. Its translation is CSVEAAGGDEKLFF.

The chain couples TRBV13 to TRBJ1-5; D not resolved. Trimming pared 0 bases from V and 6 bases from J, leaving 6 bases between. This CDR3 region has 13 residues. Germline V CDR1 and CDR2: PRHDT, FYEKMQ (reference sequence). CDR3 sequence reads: CASSLGPGQPQHF. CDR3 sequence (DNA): TGTGCCAGCAGCTTAGGCCCAGGTCAGCCCCAGCATTTT.

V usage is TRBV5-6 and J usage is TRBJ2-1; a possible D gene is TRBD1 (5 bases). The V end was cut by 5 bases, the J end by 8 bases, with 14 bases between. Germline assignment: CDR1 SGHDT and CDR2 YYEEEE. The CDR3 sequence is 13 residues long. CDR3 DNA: TGTGCCAGCAGTCCTTCCTGGGGCGATGAGCAGTTCTTC. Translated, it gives CASSPSWGDEQFF.

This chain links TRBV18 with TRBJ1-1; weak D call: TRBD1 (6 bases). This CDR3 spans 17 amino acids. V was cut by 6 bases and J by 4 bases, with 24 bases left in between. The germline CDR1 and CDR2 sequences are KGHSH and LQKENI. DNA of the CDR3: TGTGCCAGCTCTGCCTCGATGACCCGCAGGGGCGGCACTGAAGCTTTCTTT. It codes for CASSASMTRRGGTEAFF.

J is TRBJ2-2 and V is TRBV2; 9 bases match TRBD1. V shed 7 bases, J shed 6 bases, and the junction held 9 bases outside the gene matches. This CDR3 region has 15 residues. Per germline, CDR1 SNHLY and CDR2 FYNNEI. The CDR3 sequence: CASKPGTGLPGELFF. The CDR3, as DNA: TGTGCCAGCAAACCCGGGACAGGGCTCCCCGGGGAGCTGTTTTTT.

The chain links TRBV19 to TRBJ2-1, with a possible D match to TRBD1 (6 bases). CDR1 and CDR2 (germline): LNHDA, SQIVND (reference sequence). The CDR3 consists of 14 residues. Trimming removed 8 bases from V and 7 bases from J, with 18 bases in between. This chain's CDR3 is CASVRSGVKNEQFF. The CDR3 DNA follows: TGTGCCAGTGTTAGATCAGGGGTAAAGAATGAGCAGTTCTTC. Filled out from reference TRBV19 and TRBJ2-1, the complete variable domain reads DGGITQSPKYLFRKEGQNVTLSCEQNLNHDAMYWYRQDPGQGLRLIYYSQIVNDFQKGDIAEGYSVSREKKESFPLTVTSAQKNPTAFYLCASVRSGVKNEQFFGPGTRLTVL.

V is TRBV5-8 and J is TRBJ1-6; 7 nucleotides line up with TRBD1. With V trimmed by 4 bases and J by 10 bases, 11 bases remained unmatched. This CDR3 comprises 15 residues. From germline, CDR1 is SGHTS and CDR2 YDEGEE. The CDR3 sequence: CASSLGIAGGSPLHF. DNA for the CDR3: TGTGCCAGCAGCCTTGGGATTGCAGGGGGGTCACCCCTCCACTTT.

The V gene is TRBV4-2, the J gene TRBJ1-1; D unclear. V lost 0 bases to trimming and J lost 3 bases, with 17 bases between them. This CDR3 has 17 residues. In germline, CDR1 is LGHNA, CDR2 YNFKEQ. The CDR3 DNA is TGTGCCAGCAGCCAAGACGGTTTCTCGTCTTCGTACACTGAAGCTTTCTTT. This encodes CASSQDGFSSSYTEAFF.

The CDR3 region has the DNA TGTGCCAGCAGCTTAGACCTGAGGGCGGGGGGCACAGATACGCAGTATTTT. This gives the protein CASSLDLRAGGTDTQYF. This chain joins TRBV11-3 and TRBJ2-3, with 7 positions matching TRBD2. In germline, CDR1 is SGHNT, CDR2 YENEEA. V gave up 0 bases and J gave up 1 base; unmatched junction bases: 7. The CDR3 runs to 17 residues.

The CDR3 nucleotides read TGTGCCAGCAGTCCCTCCGGTTGGGAGCAGTTCTTC. It specifies CASSPSGWEQFF. The V and J genes are TRBV28 and TRBJ2-1; D unclear. V was pared by 5 bases and J by 10 bases, with 12 bases between. CDR3 length: 12 residues. The germline gives CDR1 MDHEN, CDR2 SYDVKM.